What follows are 29 T cell receptor beta chains derived from one specimen sequenced in a study of a mutant IDH1 vaccine in newly diagnosed glioma. Time point here: week 11, during vaccination. One vaccine dose held 300 ug of mutant IDH1 20-mer peptide and came with topical imiquimod. TCRdb's copy holds only in-frame clones and misses some; the assay was immunoSEQ multiplex PCR. The data show about 60,000 clones, roughly 83% seen once. The antigens for these receptors are not known. The sample in question was PBMCs, obtained from a glioma patient whose treatment included an IDH1 peptide vaccine. These receptors were collected from a woman in her fifties or sixties with glioma.

The rearrangement links TRBV7-2 to TRBJ1-2; TRBD1 matches at 9 bases. V was pared by 2 bases and J by 3 bases, with 7 bases of the junction left unmatched. The CDR3 spans 16 residues. Germline assignment: CDR1 SGHTA and CDR2 FQGNSA. CDR3: CASSLSVGTGYYGYTF. For the CDR3, the DNA is TGTGCCAGCAGCTTATCAGTCGGGACAGGGTACTATGGCTACACCTTC.

J is TRBJ1-1 and V is TRBV5-5, with D unresolved. This CDR3 is built from 14 residues. V lost 0 bases and J lost 1, with 7 bases in between. The germline gives CDR1 SGHKS, CDR2 YYEKEE (reference sequence). The CDR3 loop reads CASSLEATNTEAFF. CDR3 sequence (DNA): TGTGCCAGCAGCTTGGAGGCCACGAACACTGAAGCTTTCTTT. Full variable domain (outside the CDR3, taken from reference TRBV5-5 and TRBJ1-1): DAGVTQSPTHLIKTRGQQVTLRCSPISGHKSVSWYQQVLGQGPQFIFQYYEKEERGRGNFPDRFSARQFPNYSSELNVNALLLGDSALYLCASSLEATNTEAFFGQGTRLTVV.

The rearrangement links TRBV14 to TRBJ1-1; D remains unclear. The CDR3 loop spans 15 amino acids. V was pared by 1 base and J by 1 base, with 10 bases between. The germline V gene has CDR1 SGHDN and CDR2 FVKESK. CDR3 bases: TGTGCCAGCAGCCAAGGAACAGCTCCGAACACTGAAGCTTTCTTT. It is translated as CASSQGTAPNTEAFF.

This clone was seen more than once but under ten times. V gene TRBV7-9 combines with J gene TRBJ1-5, with D perhaps matching TRBD1 (5 bases). The CDR3 contains 17 residues. Between the trimmed V and J ends, which lost 10 bases and 0 bases, there was a span of 22 bases. Germline CDR1 and CDR2: SEHNR and FQNEAQ (reference sequence). In nucleotides, the CDR3 is TGTGCCACGCGACAGACCAATACTCGGACTAGCAATCAGCCCCAGCATTTT. It specifies CATRQTNTRTSNQPQHF.

There are a few counts of this clone. The J gene is TRBJ1-1, the V gene TRBV28; 8 nucleotides agree with TRBD1. Germline V gene sequence: CDR1 MDHEN, CDR2 SYDVKM. This CDR3 has 15 amino acids. V lost 6 bases to trimming and J lost 2 bases; unmatched junction nucleotides: 8. Written as DNA, the CDR3 is TGTGCCAGCAGCCCCTCCACAGGGGGTAACACTGAAGCTTTCTTT. It codes for CASSPSTGGNTEAFF.

V is TRBV5-4 and J is TRBJ2-1, with TRBD2 matching 9 bases. CDR3 size: 14 residues. Losses at the gene ends were 3 bases for V and 8 bases for J; bases not matched to a gene: 6. CDR1 is SGHNT and CDR2 is YYREEE in the germline V gene (reference sequence). DNA of the CDR3: TGTGCCAGCAGCTCTGGCGGGGGGGCCTATGAGCAGTTCTTC. The encoded protein is CASSSGGGAYEQFF. The full variable domain, with the rest looked up from reference TRBV5-4 and TRBJ2-1, is ETGVTQSPTHLIKTRGQQVTLRCSSQSGHNTVSWYQQALGQGPQFIFQYYREEENGRGNFPPRFSGLQFPNYSSELNVNALELDDSALYLCASSSGGGAYEQFFGPGTRLTVL.

The V gene is TRBV5-4, the J gene TRBJ2-2; TRBD1 agrees at 7 bases. V was clipped by 5 bases and J by 4 bases; unmatched bases: 8. Germline V gives CDR1 SGHNT, CDR2 YYREEE (reference sequence). This CDR3 has 15 residues. The CDR3 DNA sequence: TGTGCCAGCAGTCCGAGTACAGGGGCCACCGGGGAGCTGTTTTTT. Its translation: CASSPSTGATGELFF.

CDR3 nucleotides: TGCGCCAGCAGCCACTACCAGGGGGCGGGTCAGCCCCAGCATTTT. Translation gives CASSHYQGAGQPQHF. This chain joins TRBV4-1 and TRBJ1-5, with 8 nucleotides matching TRBD1. CDR3 length: 15 amino acids. Germline V gene lookup returns CDR1 MGHRA and CDR2 YSYEKL. The V and J ends lost 3 bases and 6 bases, in that order; junction bases with no gene match: 7.

The chain employs TRBV4-1 and TRBJ2-3; no clear D gene. CDR1 MGHRA and CDR2 YSYEKL come from the germline V gene. The CDR3 extends over 15 amino acids. V lost 2 bases to trimming and J lost 0 bases, with 9 bases between them. CDR3 nucleotides: TGCGCCAGCAGCCAACTAGTAGAAAGCACAGATACGCAGTATTTT. It yields the protein CASSQLVESTDTQYF.

The rearrangement uses TRBV5-6 and TRBJ2-3; 10 nucleotides agree with TRBD1. The CDR3 is made up of 15 amino acids. Germline V lookup: CDR1 SGHDT, CDR2 YYEEEE. Trimming took 4 bases from V and 4 from J; bases not matched to a gene: 6. CDR3 DNA sequence: TGTGCCAGCAGCCCAGACAGGGGGCGGGCAGATACGCAGTATTTT. It encodes CASSPDRGRADTQYF.

CDR3 nucleotides: TGTGCCAGCAGCTCAGTCGGTGAAAAACTGTTTTTT. This codes for CASSSVGEKLFF. The gene calls are TRBV5-4 and TRBJ1-4; D gene ambiguous. CDR1 is SGHNT and CDR2 is YYREEE in the germline V gene (reference sequence). The CDR3 contains 12 residues. V was pared by 3 bases and J by 7 bases, with 7 bases between.

CDR3 nucleotide sequence: TGTGCCAGCAGCTTGACCAAGACAGGGGGCCGTGGCTACACCTTC. It specifies CASSLTKTGGRGYTF. V usage is TRBV5-6 and J usage is TRBJ1-2, with 10 bases identical to TRBD1. The CDR3 extends over 15 amino acids. J lost 7 bases, V lost 1 base, and 7 bases had no gene match. Germline CDR1 is SGHDT and CDR2 is YYEEEE.

The V and J genes are TRBV19 and TRBJ2-3; D possibly corresponds to TRBD1 (6 bases). V was clipped by 3 bases and J by 4 bases, with 11 bases between them. Germline V CDR1 and CDR2: LNHDA, SQIVND (reference sequence). The CDR3 is 14 amino acids. The CDR3 spells CASSMWGLADTQYF. In DNA form, the CDR3 reads TGTGCCAGTAGTATGTGGGGGCTTGCAGATACGCAGTATTTT.

V gene TRBV4-1 combines with J gene TRBJ1-4; 7 positions agree with TRBD1. Trimming removed 4 bases from V and 3 bases from J; junction bases left unmatched: 14. This CDR3 has 18 residues. CDR1 and CDR2 (germline): MGHRA, YSYEKL. The CDR3 coding sequence is TGCGCCAGCAGCCCTAAAGGACAGGAAGGGGTAGCTAATGAAAAACTGTTTTTT. Protein: CASSPKGQEGVANEKLFF.

The gene calls are TRBV19 and TRBJ1-5, with D tentatively TRBD1 (6 bases). The length of the CDR3 is 15 residues. With 4 bases removed from V and 3 bases from J, the gap between germline ends came to 13 bases. The germline gives CDR1 LNHDA, CDR2 SQIVND (reference sequence). CDR3 in DNA: TGTGCCAGTAGTAAGGGGGGATACCTCAATCAGCCCCAGCATTTT. Protein product: CASSKGGYLNQPQHF.

There are a few counts of this clone. The chain recombines TRBV19 with TRBJ2-7; D not certain. CDR3 length equals 16 residues. V lost 3 bases, J lost 2 bases, and 17 bases lay in between. From germline, CDR1 is LNHDA and CDR2 SQIVND (reference sequence). The CDR3 protein is CASSIFGRLPPYEQYF. CDR3 in DNA: TGTGCCAGTAGTATCTTCGGCAGGCTACCTCCCTACGAGCAGTACTTC.

This chain joins TRBV4-1 and TRBJ1-5, with a weak D call TRBD1 (6 bases). This CDR3 spans 15 amino acids. Germline loops: CDR1 MGHRA, CDR2 YSYEKL. Trimming shortened V by 6 bases and J by 2 bases, and 14 bases separated the two germline ends. The CDR3 protein is CASRMSGGGNQPQHF. In nucleotides, the CDR3 is TGCGCCAGCAGGATGTCCGGGGGCGGCAATCAGCCCCAGCATTTT.

The chain combines TRBV5-6 with TRBJ2-5, with D uncertain. The J call may be mistaken, given a closer DNA end match to TRBJ2-7. From germline, CDR1 is SGHDT and CDR2 YYEEEE. The CDR3 loop spans 11 amino acids. Written as DNA, the CDR3 is TGTGCCAGCAGCAGAGGTTACGAGCAGTACTTC. This sequence encodes CASSRGYEQYF.

The V gene is TRBV11-3, the J gene TRBJ2-3, with 9 nucleotides matching TRBD1. CDR1 is SGHNT, CDR2 YENEEA, per germline. The V gene end was trimmed by 5 bases and the J gene end by 4 bases; junction bases not matched to a gene: 13. CDR3 length equals 17 residues. CDR3 coding DNA: TGTGCCAGCAGCACGAACAGGGGGCCGATAGTGGCAGATACGCAGTATTTT. This gives the protein CASSTNRGPIVADTQYF.

J is TRBJ2-3 and V is TRBV6-4; TRBD1 agrees at 7 bases. V lost 6 bases and J lost 0; bases outside the gene matches: 3. Germline V CDR1 and CDR2: MRHNA, SNTAGT. CDR3 length: 14 amino acids. The CDR3 bases are TGTGCCAGCAGCCAGACAGGGAGCACAGATACGCAGTATTTT. The encoded protein is CASSQTGSTDTQYF.

This clone has more than one count but fewer than ten. The gene calls are TRBV7-2 and TRBJ1-6; TRBD1 aligns across 7 bases. J lost 3 bases, V lost 3 bases, and 2 bases had no gene match. CDR1 and CDR2 (germline): SGHTA, FQGNSA. The CDR3 sequence is 15 residues long. Written as DNA, the CDR3 is TGTGCCAGCAGCTTCCGGGACAGCTATAATTCACCCCTCCACTTT. It encodes CASSFRDSYNSPLHF.

The rearrangement uses TRBV7-2 and TRBJ1-1, with a tentative D call TRBD1 (6 bases). V was shortened by 4 bases and J by 3 bases, with 9 bases between the two germline ends. The CDR3 length is 13 residues. CDR1 is SGHTA and CDR2 is FQGNSA in the germline V gene. DNA of the CDR3: TGTGCCAGCAGCTCGTACAGGGACACTGAAGCTTTCTTT. Protein product: CASSSYRDTEAFF. Full variable domain (remainder filled in from reference TRBV7-2 and TRBJ1-1): GAGVSQSPSNKVTEKGKDVELRCDPISGHTALYWYRQSLGQGLEFLIYFQGNSAPDKSGLPSDRFSAERTGGSVSTLTIQRTQQEDSAVYLCASSSYRDTEAFFGQGTRLTVV.

The chain joins TRBV15 to TRBJ1-4; D is possibly TRBD1 (5 bases). The CDR3 is 18 residues long. V was cut by 0 bases and J by 0 bases, with 14 bases left in between. The germline gives CDR1 LNHNV, CDR2 YYDKDF (reference sequence). CDR3 amino acids: CATSRDLQGSSTNEKLFF. In DNA form, the CDR3 reads TGTGCCACCAGCAGAGATCTGCAGGGCTCCTCAACTAATGAAAAACTGTTTTTT.

The chain combines TRBV30 with TRBJ1-4; maybe TRBD1 (6 bases). CDR3 length equals 15 residues. Trimming took off 0 bases at V and 5 bases at J, with 13 bases between the two ends. CDR1 and CDR2 (germline): GTSNPN, SVGIG (reference sequence). As DNA, the CDR3 is TGTGCCTGGAGTGTAATCGGGACACGGAATGAAAAACTGTTTTTT. It is translated as CAWSVIGTRNEKLFF.

The J gene is TRBJ2-3, the V gene TRBV21-1; the table's D call TRBD2 went unverified against the DNA. TRBV21-1 counts as a pseudogene. The CDR3 runs to 19 residues. The CDR3 DNA reads as TGTGCCAGCAGCCCTGGGACTAGCGGGGGGATCAAGAGCACAGATACGCAGTATTTT. Translated, it gives CASSPGTSGGIKSTDTQYF.

The chain employs TRBV25-1 and TRBJ1-1, with 7 bases identical to TRBD1. The length of the CDR3 is 15 residues. Germline V CDR1 and CDR2: MGHDK, SYGVNS. With V trimmed by 5 bases and J by 3 bases, 9 bases remained unmatched. The CDR3 here is CASSPRTGFDTEAFF. As DNA, the CDR3 is TGTGCCAGCAGTCCCCGGACAGGATTTGACACTGAAGCTTTCTTT.

The genes are TRBV9 and TRBJ2-5; no definite D call. Trimming cost V 0 bases and J 2 bases, with 8 bases left between them. CDR1 is SGDLS, CDR2 YYNGEE, per germline. The CDR3 is 14 amino acids. The CDR3, as DNA: TGTGCCAGCAGCGTAGGGTCGAAACAAGAGACCCAGTACTTC. Amino acid sequence: CASSVGSKQETQYF.

This chain links TRBV19 with TRBJ2-7; TRBD2 is a possible D gene (6 bases). The CDR3 totals 14 residues. Germline V CDR1 and CDR2: LNHDA, SQIVND (reference sequence). The V and J ends lost 6 bases and 5 bases respectively, with 17 bases between them. The CDR3 DNA is TGTGCCAGTAGGCTAGGAGGGAAAGGCGACGAGCAGTACTTC. As protein: CASRLGGKGDEQYF.

J is TRBJ1-1 and V is TRBV4-2; TRBD1 aligns across 7 bases. Trimming at V came to 3 bases and at J to 11 bases, leaving 15 bases not matched to a gene. The CDR3 extends over 15 amino acids. Per the germline V gene, CDR1 is LGHNA and CDR2 is YNFKEQ. The CDR3 DNA sequence: TGTGCCAGCAGCCAGGAAGACAGGGTTTCAGGTGGGGCTTTCTTT. Its translation is CASSQEDRVSGGAFF.